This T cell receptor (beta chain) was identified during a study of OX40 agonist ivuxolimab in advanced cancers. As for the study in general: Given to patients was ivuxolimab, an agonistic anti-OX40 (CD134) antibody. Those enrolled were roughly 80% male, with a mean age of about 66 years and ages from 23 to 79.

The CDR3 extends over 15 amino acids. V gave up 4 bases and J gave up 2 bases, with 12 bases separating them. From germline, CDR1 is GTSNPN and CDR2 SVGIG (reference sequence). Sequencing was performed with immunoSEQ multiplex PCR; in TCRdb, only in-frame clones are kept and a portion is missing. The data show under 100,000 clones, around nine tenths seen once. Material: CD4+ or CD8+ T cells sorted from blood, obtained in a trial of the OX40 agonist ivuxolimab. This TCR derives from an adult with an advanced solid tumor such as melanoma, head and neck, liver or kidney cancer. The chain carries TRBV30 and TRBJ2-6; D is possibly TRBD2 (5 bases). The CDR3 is CAWTQLGAGANVLTF. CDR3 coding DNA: TGTGCCTGGACCCAACTGGGAGCTGGGGCCAACGTCCTGACTTTC.